The 18 T cell receptor beta chains below come from one sample, sequenced in a study of T cells in Graves' hyperthyroidism and ophthalmopathy. RNA transcripts provided the source from which TCR beta CDR3 regions were amplified. A first-round RT-PCR of the TCR CDR3 used the HTBI primer set. TCRdb re-analysed the multiplex PCR reads in MiXCR, keeping a single row per CDR3 protein. This repertoire shows 300,000 to 450,000 distinct CDR3 sequences, just under 25% found once; its top ten account for around four fifths. The sequenced sample consisted of blood. All receptors derive from a man aged 50-60 years with Graves' hyperthyroidism.

This clonotype came up a few times. The genes are TRBV18 and TRBJ2-1; D not resolved. CDR1 is KGHSH, CDR2 LQKENI, per germline. The V gene lost 0 bases and the J gene lost 6 bases, with 12 bases spanning the gap. The CDR3 has 15 amino acids. The CDR3 DNA reads as TGTGCCAGCTCACCACCCTCCGGGCTAGGCAATGAGCAGTTCTTC. Its translation is CASSPPSGLGNEQFF.

This chain joins TRBV5-1 and TRBJ1-5; D not certain. Trimming left V 4 bases short and J 6 bases short, with 11 bases between. Germline CDR1 is SGHRS and CDR2 is YFSETQ. This CDR3 spans 13 amino acids. Here the CDR3 reads CASSNIPSQPQHF. CDR3 DNA: TGCGCCAGCAGCAACATCCCAAGTCAGCCCCAGCATTTT.

This clonotype came up once. The V and J genes are TRBV12-3 or TRBV12-4 and TRBJ1-2; 7 nucleotides agree with TRBD1. J lost 0 bases, V lost 6 bases, and 4 bases had no gene match. The CDR3 covers 14 residues. This chain's CDR3 is CASRDRAANYGYTF. As DNA, the CDR3 is TGTGCCAGCAGAGACAGGGCTGCTAACTATGGCTACACCTTC.

The chain links TRBV7-9 to TRBJ2-3, with TRBD1 matching over 9 bases. J lost 4 bases, V lost 4 bases, and 6 bases had no gene match. CDR3 length: 15 amino acids. The germline CDR1 and CDR2 sequences are SEHNR and FQNEAQ (reference sequence). CDR3 amino acids: CASSSLDRGPDTQYF. The DNA for the CDR3 is TGTGCCAGCAGCTCCTTGGACAGGGGCCCAGATACGCAGTATTTT. Combining the CDR3 with reference TRBV7-9 and TRBJ2-3 gives the whole variable domain DTGVSQNPRHKITKRGQNVTFRCDPISEHNRLYWYRQTLGQGPEFLTYFQNEAQLEKSRLLSDRFSAERPKGSFSTLEIQRTEQGDSAMYLCASSSLDRGPDTQYFGPGTRLTVL.

A few counts support this clonotype. The chain recombines TRBV2 with TRBJ2-5; TRBD1 matches 8 bases. V gave up 11 bases and J gave up 1 base; unmatched junction bases: 3. This CDR3 region has 12 residues. The V gene's germline CDR1 is SNHLY and CDR2 FYNNEI. In nucleotides, the CDR3 is TGTGCCGTCGACAGGGGCCAAGAGACCCAGTACTTC. Translated: CAVDRGQETQYF.

The table lists this clonotype with many counts. V gene TRBV28 combines with J gene TRBJ2-1; 11 bases fit TRBD2. V lost 6 bases and J lost 6; bases outside the gene matches: 7. Germline V CDR1 and CDR2: MDHEN, SYDVKM. CDR3 length: 15 amino acids. CDR3 DNA: TGTGCCAGCAGCGTAGCCGGGACTAGCGGCAATGAGCAGTTCTTC. Protein product: CASSVAGTSGNEQFF.

Turning to this clonotype: This may be a read error: a much more frequent sequence differs by one nucleotide. The chain recombines TRBV5-1 with TRBJ2-1; perhaps TRBD1 as D (6 bases). V was shortened by 1 base and J by 4 bases, with 12 bases between the two germline ends. In germline, CDR1 is SGHRS, CDR2 YFSETQ. The CDR3 has 15 amino acids. The CDR3 region is CASSLMGAEYNEQFF. In nucleotides, the CDR3 is TGCGCCAGCAGCTTGATGGGGGCGGAATACAATGAGCAGTTCTTC.

This clonotype was detected only a few times. The chain joins TRBV5-1 to TRBJ2-6; D gene unclear. The ends were cut back, 0 bases at V and 0 bases at J, with 1 base in the middle. The CDR3 covers 14 residues. The germline CDR1 and CDR2 sequences are SGHRS and YFSETQ. The CDR3 bases are TGCGCCAGCAGCTTGGCCTCTGGGGCCAACGTCCTGACTTTC. This translates into CASSLASGANVLTF.

This clonotype was recorded at least ten times. The chain is built from TRBV2 and TRBJ2-1, with TRBD1 matching 7 bases. Per germline, CDR1 SNHLY and CDR2 FYNNEI. Trimming cost V 6 bases and J 5 bases; bases outside gene matches: 10. This CDR3 region has 15 residues. The CDR3 loop reads CASRSSGRGHNEQFF. CDR3 in DNA: TGTGCCAGCAGATCGAGCGGTAGGGGGCACAATGAGCAGTTCTTC. The full variable domain, completed using reference TRBV2 and TRBJ2-1, is EPEVTQTPSHQVTQMGQEVILRCVPISNHLYFYWYRQILGQKVEFLVSFYNNEISEKSEIFDDQFSVERPDGSNFTLKIRSTKLEDSAMYFCASRSSGRGHNEQFFGPGTRLTVL.

This clonotype showed up just a few times. The chain combines TRBV5-1 with TRBJ2-7; weak D call: TRBD2 (6 bases). V lost 4 bases and J 4 bases, leaving 12 bases between the germline ends. Germline V CDR1 and CDR2: SGHRS, YFSETQ. The CDR3 has 13 residues. This chain's CDR3 is CASSRTKGYEQYF. CDR3 nucleotide sequence: TGCGCCAGCAGCAGGACTAAGGGGTACGAGCAGTACTTC.

The J gene is TRBJ2-7, the V gene TRBV29-1; 13 bases line up with TRBD2. Germline V gene sequence: CDR1 SQVTM, CDR2 ANQGSEA. The CDR3 has 15 amino acids. V dropped 2 bases and J dropped 7; count of bases not matched to a gene: 8. The CDR3 DNA reads as TGCAGCGTTGAAATAAAGGGACTAGCGGGGTGGGAGCAGTACTTC. Residues: CSVEIKGLAGWEQYF.

The rearrangement links TRBV20-1 to TRBJ2-3; 13 positions agree with TRBD2. The V segment lost 6 bases and the J segment 4 bases; nucleotides outside the gene matches: 7. Germline values: CDR1 DFQATT, CDR2 SNEGSKA (reference sequence). The CDR3 is made up of 15 amino acids. In DNA form, the CDR3 reads TGCAGTGCCCTGGGACTAGCGGGACTCCCAGATACGCAGTATTTT. It specifies CSALGLAGLPDTQYF.

This rearrangement joins TRBV5-6 to TRBJ2-3; D is possibly TRBD2 (5 bases). The CDR3 is 16 amino acids. Trimming left V 4 bases short and J 2 bases short, with 17 bases between. Germline V lookup: CDR1 SGHDT, CDR2 YYEEEE. CDR3 sequence: CASSREWEASTDTQYF. CDR3 DNA sequence: TGTGCCAGCAGCAGGGAGTGGGAAGCTTCCACAGATACGCAGTATTTT.

This chain links TRBV29-1 with TRBJ2-1, with 8 bases that match TRBD1. V shed 7 bases, J shed 3 bases, and the junction held 14 bases outside the gene matches. In germline, CDR1 is SQVTM, CDR2 ANQGSEA. CDR3 length: 16 amino acids. In DNA form, the CDR3 reads TGCAGCGCCCAAGCTGGGGGGACAGGAATCTACAATGAGCAGTTCTTC. It encodes CSAQAGGTGIYNEQFF.

This clonotype has at least ten counts. V gene TRBV28 combines with J gene TRBJ1-1; D may be TRBD1 (6 bases). The CDR3 totals 18 residues. Trimming shortened V by 1 base and J by 0 bases, and 18 bases separated the two germline ends. Germline V lookup: CDR1 MDHEN, CDR2 SYDVKM. The CDR3 reads CASSLSLSGDTMNTEAFF. CDR3 bases: TGTGCCAGCAGTTTATCCCTTTCCGGGGACACTATGAACACTGAAGCTTTCTTT.

This clonotype showed up just a few times. The rearrangement uses TRBV5-5 and TRBJ2-4, with D maybe TRBD2 (6 bases). The V gene lost 4 bases and the J gene lost 9 bases, with 20 bases spanning the gap. Germline-derived CDR1 and CDR2 are SGHKS and YYEKEE (reference sequence). The CDR3 totals 15 residues. CDR3 loop: CASSVPRDSGGIQYF. In DNA, the CDR3 is TGTGCCAGCAGCGTACCCCGGGACTCCGGGGGCATTCAGTACTTC.

J is TRBJ1-4 and V is TRBV18, with unresolved D. The CDR3 spans 12 residues. CDR1 is KGHSH and CDR2 is LQKENI in the germline V gene. Trimming left V 5 bases short and J 8 bases short, with 9 bases between. The CDR3 nucleotides are TGTGCCAGCTCAACGGCCGGAGAAAAACTGTTTTTT. Its protein is CASSTAGEKLFF.

This clonotype was picked up many times. The chain uses TRBV6-2 or TRBV6-3 and TRBJ2-7; 8 nucleotides align to TRBD2. The CDR3 loop spans 16 amino acids. J lost 0 bases, V lost 4 bases, and 8 bases had no gene match. The V gene's germline CDR1 is MNHEY and CDR2 SVGEGT. The CDR3 protein is CASSFVAGRSSYEQYF. The DNA of the CDR3 is TGTGCCAGCAGTTTCGTAGCGGGAAGGAGCTCCTACGAGCAGTACTTC.